The TCR beta chain under discussion was sequenced for a study of blood T cell repertoires in COVID-19. Study information: Material from acute and convalescent COVID-19 was sourced from the United States, Italy and Spain. The cDNA or gDNA used as material had been derived from T cells, B-cell-depleted T cells, or PBMCs.

The authors' processing: Estimates of nucleated cell counts were drawn from the amplification of reference gene primers. Here immunoSEQ multiplex PCR was the method, and the copy in TCRdb shows in-frame clones only, minus some. V, J and clone size derive from that table, while D and trimming were established from the DNA sequence. The profile shows 50,000 to 65,000 clones, about nine tenths of them singletons. In its sample, this clone was seen a few times. The sample comprised peripheral blood. The receptor's source is a man aged 45-65 years with active COVID-19.

CDR3: CASTWAPQYGYTF. DNA for the CDR3: TGTGCCAGCACCTGGGCCCCTCAGTATGGCTACACCTTC. This chain uses TRBV12-3 or TRBV12-4 with TRBJ1-2; D gene uncertain. Trimming pared 7 bases from V and 5 bases from J, leaving 14 bases between. The CDR3 is 13 residues long.